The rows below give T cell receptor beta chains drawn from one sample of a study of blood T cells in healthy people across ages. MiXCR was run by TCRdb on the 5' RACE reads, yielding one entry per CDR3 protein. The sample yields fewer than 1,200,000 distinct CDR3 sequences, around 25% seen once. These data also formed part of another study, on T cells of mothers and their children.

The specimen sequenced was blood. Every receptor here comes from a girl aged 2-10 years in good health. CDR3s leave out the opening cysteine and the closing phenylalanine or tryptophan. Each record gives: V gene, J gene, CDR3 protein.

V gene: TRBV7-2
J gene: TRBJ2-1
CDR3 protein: ASSLVAGAGF

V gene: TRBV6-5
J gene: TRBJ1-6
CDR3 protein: ASSRRQGGSPLH

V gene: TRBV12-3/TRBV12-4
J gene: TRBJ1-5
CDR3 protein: ASTGDHQPQH

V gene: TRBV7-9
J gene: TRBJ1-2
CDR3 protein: ASSPRTAANYGYT

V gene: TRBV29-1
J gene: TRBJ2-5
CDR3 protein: SVRAGTDQETQY

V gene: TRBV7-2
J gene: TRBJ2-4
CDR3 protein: ASSSTGAKNIQY

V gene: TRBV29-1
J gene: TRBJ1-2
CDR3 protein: SVETSHGGYT

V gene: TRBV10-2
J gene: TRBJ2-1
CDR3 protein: ASSSLPSGGNEQF

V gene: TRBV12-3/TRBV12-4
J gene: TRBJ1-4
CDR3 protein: ASQTLGEKLF

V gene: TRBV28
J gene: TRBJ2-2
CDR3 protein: ASSLFEQIGELF

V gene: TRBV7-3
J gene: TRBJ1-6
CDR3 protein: ASSSSNDSPLH

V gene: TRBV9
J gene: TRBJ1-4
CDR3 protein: ASSVGDRDEKLF

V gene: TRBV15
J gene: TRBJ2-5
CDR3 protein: ATSGGETQY

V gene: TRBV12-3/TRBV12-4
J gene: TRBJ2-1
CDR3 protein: ASSNPTGQAYNEQF

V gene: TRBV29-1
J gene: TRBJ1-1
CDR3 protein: SVELRVNEAF

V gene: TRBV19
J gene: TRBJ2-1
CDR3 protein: ASSPRLAYEQF

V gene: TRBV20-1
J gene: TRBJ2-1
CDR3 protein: SARDFLDTKGNNEQF

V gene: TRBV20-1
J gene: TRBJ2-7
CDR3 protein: SASDTNINEQY

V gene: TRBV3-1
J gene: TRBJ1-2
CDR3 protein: ASSQWEKGHYGYT

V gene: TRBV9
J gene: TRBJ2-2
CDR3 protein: ASSVTSSNTGELF

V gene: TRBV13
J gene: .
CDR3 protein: ASSLQGVGETQY

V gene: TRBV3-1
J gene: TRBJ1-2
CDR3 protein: ASSQKSYGYT

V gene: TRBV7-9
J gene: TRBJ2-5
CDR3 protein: ASLRSGAYIETQY

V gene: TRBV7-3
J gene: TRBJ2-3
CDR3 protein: ASSFGITDTQY

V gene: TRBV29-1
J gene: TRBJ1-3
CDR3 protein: SVEDFQGANRGNTIY

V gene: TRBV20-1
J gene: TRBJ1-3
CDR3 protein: SARALTGGKDGNTIY

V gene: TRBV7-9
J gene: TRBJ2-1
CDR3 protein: ASSGGLAGADEQF

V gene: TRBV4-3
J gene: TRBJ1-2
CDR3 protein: ASSREAGDPFNYGYT

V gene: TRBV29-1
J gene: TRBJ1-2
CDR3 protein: SVVATEGYT

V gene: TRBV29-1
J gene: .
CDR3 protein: SPEPDRGVFDEQY

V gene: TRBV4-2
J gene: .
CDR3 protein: ASNLSGTVSYEQY

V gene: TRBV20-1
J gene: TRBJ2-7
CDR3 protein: SARTSSSLEQY

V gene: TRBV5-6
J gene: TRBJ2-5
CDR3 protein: ASSPPRGLAGEETQY

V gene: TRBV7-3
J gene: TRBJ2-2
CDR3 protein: ASSLMSREELF

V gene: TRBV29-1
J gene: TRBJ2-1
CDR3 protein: SVEGAGGSYNEQF

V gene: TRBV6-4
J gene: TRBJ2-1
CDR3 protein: ASSVTSSYNEQF

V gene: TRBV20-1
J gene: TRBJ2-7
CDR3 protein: SAIGLAGGEQY

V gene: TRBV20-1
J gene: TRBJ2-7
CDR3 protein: SAGGEAEQY

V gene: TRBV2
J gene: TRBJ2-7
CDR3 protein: ASSEATGSSYEQY

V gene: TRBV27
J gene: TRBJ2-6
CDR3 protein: ASSMDRAGANVLT

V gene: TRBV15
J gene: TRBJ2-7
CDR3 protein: ATGVTTYEQY

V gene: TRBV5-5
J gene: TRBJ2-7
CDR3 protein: ASSLGGATAYEQY

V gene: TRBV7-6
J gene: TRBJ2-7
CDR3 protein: ASSPALAGAYEQY

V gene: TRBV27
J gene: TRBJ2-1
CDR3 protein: VSSPIARRAYNEQF

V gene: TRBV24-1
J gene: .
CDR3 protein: ATSLSVSSNEQF

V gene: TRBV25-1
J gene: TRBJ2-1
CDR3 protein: ASNQGAANEQF

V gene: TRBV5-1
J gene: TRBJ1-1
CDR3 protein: ASSLVDSQNTEAF

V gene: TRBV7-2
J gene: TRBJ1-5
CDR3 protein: ASSPGLQPQH

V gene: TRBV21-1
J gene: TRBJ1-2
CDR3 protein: ASSKVGDS

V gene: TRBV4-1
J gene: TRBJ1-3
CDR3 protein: ASSQLGNSLSGNTIY

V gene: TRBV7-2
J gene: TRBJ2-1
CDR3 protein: ASSLGSRGGRSYNEQF